This T cell receptor beta chain stems from a study of breast tumors, draining lymph nodes, adjacent tissues. TCRdb processed the multiplex PCR reads anew with MiXCR; each CDR3 protein has one entry. The profile covers fewer than 30,000 distinct CDR3 sequences, with about 70% appearing a single time and 23% taken by the ten largest. Study-wide points: Compared with basal-like, luminal-like tumors shared significantly more repertoire with nontumor tissue. Data only fit, rather than demonstrated, lymph node origin of most tumor T cells. Compared with lymph nodes, tumors were less diverse; compared with nontumor tissue, more.

CDR1 and CDR2 (germline): DFQATT, SNEGSKA (reference sequence). The V and J ends lost 5 bases and 0 bases, in that order; junction bases with no gene match: 13. The CDR3 covers 18 residues. Comments on this clonotype: The antigen is not known.

The clonotype comes from a female donor with breast cancer. Some clones in this sample may be carry-over from other donors' samples. The rearrangement joins TRBV20-1 to TRBJ2-3; 11 positions match TRBD2. The sequencing input was tumor-adjacent breast tissue. CDR3 sequence: CSAGQGLAGGVSTDTQYF. CDR3 DNA sequence: TGCAGTGCTGGTCAGGGGCTAGCGGGAGGAGTGAGCACAGATACGCAGTATTTT.